This T cell receptor beta chain was captured by sequencing in a study of T cells in Graves' hyperthyroidism and ophthalmopathy. Study-wide points: Most thyroid clonotypes that were expanded above 0.001 also turned up in blood.

The length of the CDR3 is 14 residues. V shed 3 bases, J shed 7 bases, and the junction held 2 bases outside the gene matches. Germline CDR1 reads DFQATT; CDR2 reads SNEGSKA (reference sequence). RNA transcripts provided the source from which TCR beta CDR3 regions were amplified. HTBI primers were used for first-round RT-PCR of the TCR CDR3. A single record per CDR3 protein comes from TCRdb applying MiXCR to the multiplex PCR reads. The sample has 540,000 or so distinct CDR3 sequences; 15% to 18% are singletons. This clonotype appeared many times. Its target is not known. This sequence was found in a woman aged 25 to 39 with Graves' hyperthyroidism. The sequencing input was blood. The chain couples TRBV20-1 to TRBJ2-3, with 15 bases that match TRBD2. CDR3 residues: CSARGTSGRNTQYF. The CDR3 DNA sequence: TGCAGTGCTAGGGGGACTAGCGGGAGGAATACGCAGTATTTT.